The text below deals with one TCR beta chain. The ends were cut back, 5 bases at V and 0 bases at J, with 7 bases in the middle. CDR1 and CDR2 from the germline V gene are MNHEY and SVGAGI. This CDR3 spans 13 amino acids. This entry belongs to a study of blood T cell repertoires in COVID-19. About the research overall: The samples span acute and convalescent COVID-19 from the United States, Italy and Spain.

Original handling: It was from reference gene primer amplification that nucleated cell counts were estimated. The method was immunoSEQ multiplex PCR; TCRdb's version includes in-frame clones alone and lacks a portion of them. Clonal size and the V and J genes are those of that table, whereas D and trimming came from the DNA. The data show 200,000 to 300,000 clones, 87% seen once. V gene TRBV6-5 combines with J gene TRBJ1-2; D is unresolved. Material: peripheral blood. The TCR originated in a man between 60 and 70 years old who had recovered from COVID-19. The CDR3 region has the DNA TGTGCCAGCAGTCGTAGCACTAACTATGGCTACACCTTC. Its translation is CASSRSTNYGYTF.